This TCR beta chain was captured by sequencing in a study of vaccination and CD4 T cells after COVID-19. This clonotype was recorded a few times. No antigen is known for it. The Oncomine TCR Beta short-read assay was applied to DNA of cultured CD4+ T cells. TCRdb reanalysed the PCR reads using MiXCR and keeps one entry per CDR3 protein. The sample has about 11,000 distinct CDR3 sequences, 65% seen once. V was trimmed by 3 bases and J by 3 bases, leaving 11 bases between them. The CDR3 length is 14 residues. Germline V gene sequence: CDR1 SEHNR, CDR2 FQNEAQ (reference sequence). Treatment: roughly ten-day PBMC culture with coronavirus spike peptide pools or control peptides (ViraFEST assay).

The sequence came from a human donor who had recovered from COVID-19. The rearrangement uses TRBV7-9 and TRBJ2-5, with D perhaps matching TRBD1 (5 bases). Sequences were derived from CD4+ T cells from blood, cultured in vitro, sampled before SARS-CoV-2 vaccination. CDR3 bases: TGTGCCAGCAGCTTCAGTCAGGGCAAAGAGACCCAGTACTTC. This translates into CASSFSQGKETQYF.